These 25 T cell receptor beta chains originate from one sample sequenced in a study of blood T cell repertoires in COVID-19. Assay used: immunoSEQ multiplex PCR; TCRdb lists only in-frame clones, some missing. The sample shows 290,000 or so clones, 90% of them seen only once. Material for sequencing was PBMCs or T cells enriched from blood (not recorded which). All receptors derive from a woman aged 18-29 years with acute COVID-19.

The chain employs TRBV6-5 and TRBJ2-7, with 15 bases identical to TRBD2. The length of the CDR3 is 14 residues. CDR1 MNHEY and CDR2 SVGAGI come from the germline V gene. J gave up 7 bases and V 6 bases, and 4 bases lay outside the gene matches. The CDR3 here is CASRGTSGRREQYF. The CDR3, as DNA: TGTGCCAGCAGGGGGACTAGCGGGAGGAGGGAGCAGTACTTC.

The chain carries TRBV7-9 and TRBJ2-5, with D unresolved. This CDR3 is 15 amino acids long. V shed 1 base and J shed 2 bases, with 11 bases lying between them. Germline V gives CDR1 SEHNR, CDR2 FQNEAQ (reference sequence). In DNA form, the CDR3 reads TGTGCCAGCAGCTTAGGAAGGAGAGGACAAGAGACCCAGTACTTC. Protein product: CASSLGRRGQETQYF.

The CDR3 DNA sequence: TGTGCCAGTAACTCGAGGTGGACTAGCGGCTCCTACAATGAGCAGTTCTTC. This gives the protein CASNSRWTSGSYNEQFF. The J gene is TRBJ2-1, the V gene TRBV19, with 10 nucleotides matching TRBD2. The germline gives CDR1 LNHDA, CDR2 SQIVND (reference sequence). Unmatched junction bases numbered 9, after V lost 7 bases and J lost 0 bases. The CDR3 has 17 amino acids.

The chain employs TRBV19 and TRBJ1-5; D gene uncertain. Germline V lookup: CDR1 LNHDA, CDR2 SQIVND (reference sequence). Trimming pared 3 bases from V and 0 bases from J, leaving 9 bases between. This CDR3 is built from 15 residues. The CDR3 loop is CASSITKNSNQPQHF. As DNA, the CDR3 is TGTGCCAGTAGTATCACAAAAAATAGCAATCAGCCCCAGCATTTT.

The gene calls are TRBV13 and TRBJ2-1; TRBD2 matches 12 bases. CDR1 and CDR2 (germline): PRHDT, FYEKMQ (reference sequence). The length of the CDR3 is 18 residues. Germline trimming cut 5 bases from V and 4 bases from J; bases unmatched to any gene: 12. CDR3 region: CASSPRTSGKTEYNEQFF. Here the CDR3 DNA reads TGTGCCAGCAGCCCAAGGACTAGCGGGAAGACTGAATACAATGAGCAGTTCTTC.

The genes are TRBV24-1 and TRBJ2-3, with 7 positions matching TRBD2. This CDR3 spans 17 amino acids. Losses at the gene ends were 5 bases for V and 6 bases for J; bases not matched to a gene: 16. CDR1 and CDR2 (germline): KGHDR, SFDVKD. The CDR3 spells CATSALGVAGVGDTQYF. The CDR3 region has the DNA TGTGCCACCAGTGCCCTAGGAGTGGCGGGAGTTGGGGATACGCAGTATTTT.

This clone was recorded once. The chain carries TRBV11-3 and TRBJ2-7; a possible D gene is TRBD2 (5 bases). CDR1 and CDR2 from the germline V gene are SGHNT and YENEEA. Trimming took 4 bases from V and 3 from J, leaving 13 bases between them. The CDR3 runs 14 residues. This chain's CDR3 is CASSWPGLGYEQYF. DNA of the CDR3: TGTGCCAGCAGCTGGCCTGGACTGGGCTACGAGCAGTACTTC.

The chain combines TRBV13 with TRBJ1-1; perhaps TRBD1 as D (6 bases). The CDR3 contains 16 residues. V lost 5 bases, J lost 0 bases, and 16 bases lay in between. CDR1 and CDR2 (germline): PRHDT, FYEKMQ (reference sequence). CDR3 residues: CASSPPQGKMNTEAFF. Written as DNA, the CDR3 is TGTGCCAGCAGCCCACCACAGGGAAAGATGAACACTGAAGCTTTCTTT.

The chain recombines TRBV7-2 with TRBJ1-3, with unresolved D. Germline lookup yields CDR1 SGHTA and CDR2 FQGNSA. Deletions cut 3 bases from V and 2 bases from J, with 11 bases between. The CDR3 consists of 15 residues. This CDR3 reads CASSFEGRTGNTIYF. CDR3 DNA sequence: TGTGCCAGCAGCTTTGAGGGAAGAACTGGAAACACCATATATTTT.

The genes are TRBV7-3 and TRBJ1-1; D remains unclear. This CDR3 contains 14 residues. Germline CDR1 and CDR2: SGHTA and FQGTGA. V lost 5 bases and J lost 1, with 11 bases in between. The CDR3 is CASSRLRRNTEAFF. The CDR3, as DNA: TGTGCCAGCAGCAGATTACGGAGGAACACTGAAGCTTTCTTT.

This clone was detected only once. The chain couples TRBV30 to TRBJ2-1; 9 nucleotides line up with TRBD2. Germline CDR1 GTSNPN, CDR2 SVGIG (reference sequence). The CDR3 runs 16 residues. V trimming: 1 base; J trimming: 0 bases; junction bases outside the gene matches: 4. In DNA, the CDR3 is TGTGCCTGGAGTGGACTAGCGGATAGCTCCTACAATGAGCAGTTCTTC. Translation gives CAWSGLADSSYNEQFF.

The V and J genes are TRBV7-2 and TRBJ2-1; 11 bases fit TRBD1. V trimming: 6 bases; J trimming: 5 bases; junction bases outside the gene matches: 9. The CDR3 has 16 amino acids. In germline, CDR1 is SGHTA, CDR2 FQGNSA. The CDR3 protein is CASSRTGGWGNNEQFF. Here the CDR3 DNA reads TGTGCCAGCAGTCGGACAGGGGGCTGGGGTAACAATGAGCAGTTCTTC.

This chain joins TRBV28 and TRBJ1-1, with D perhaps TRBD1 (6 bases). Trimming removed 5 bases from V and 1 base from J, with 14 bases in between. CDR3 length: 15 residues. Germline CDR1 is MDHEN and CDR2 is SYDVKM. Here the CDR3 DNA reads TGTGCCAGCAGTAACGGGGACACCTGGAACACTGAAGCTTTCTTT. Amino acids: CASSNGDTWNTEAFF. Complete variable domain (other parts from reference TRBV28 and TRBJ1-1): DVKVTQSSRYLVKRTGEKVFLECVQDMDHENMFWYRQDPGLGLRLIYFSYDVKMKEKGDIPEGYSVSREKKERFSLILESASTNQTSMYLCASSNGDTWNTEAFFGQGTRLTVV.

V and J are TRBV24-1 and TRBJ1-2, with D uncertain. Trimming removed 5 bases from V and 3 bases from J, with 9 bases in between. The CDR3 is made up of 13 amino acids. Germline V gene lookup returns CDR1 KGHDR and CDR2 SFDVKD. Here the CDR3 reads CATSGQEDYGYTF. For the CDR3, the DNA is TGTGCCACCAGTGGGCAGGAGGACTATGGCTACACCTTC.

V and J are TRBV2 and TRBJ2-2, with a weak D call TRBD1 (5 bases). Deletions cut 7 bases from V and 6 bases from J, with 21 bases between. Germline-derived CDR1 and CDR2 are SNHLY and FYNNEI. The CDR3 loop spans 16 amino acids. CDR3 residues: CASTPPGRGASGELFF. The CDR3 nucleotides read TGTGCCAGCACTCCCCCCGGTAGGGGCGCTTCCGGGGAGCTGTTTTTT.

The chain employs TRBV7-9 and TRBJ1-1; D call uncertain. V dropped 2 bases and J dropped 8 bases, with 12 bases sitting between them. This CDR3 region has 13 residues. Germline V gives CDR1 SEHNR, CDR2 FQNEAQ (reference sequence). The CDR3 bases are TGTGCCAGCAGCTTAACGGGGTTGCCAGAAGCTTTCTTT. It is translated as CASSLTGLPEAFF.

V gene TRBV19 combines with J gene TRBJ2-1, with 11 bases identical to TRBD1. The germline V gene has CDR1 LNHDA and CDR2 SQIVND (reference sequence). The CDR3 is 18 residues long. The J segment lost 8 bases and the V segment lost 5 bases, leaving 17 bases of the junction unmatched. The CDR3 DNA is TGTGCCAGTAGTCATGACCGGACAGGGGGCGCGATCCGGGATGAGCAGTTCTTC. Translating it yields CASSHDRTGGAIRDEQFF.

The CDR3 is CASSEPAGWGTGELFF. The DNA for the CDR3 is TGTGCCAGCAGTGAGCCGGCGGGGTGGGGTACCGGGGAGCTGTTTTTT. The V gene is TRBV2, the J gene TRBJ2-2, with D maybe TRBD2 (6 bases). Germline CDR1 and CDR2: SNHLY and FYNNEI. The V end lost 3 bases, the J end lost 5 bases, and 16 bases lay between the germline ends. This CDR3 is built from 16 residues.

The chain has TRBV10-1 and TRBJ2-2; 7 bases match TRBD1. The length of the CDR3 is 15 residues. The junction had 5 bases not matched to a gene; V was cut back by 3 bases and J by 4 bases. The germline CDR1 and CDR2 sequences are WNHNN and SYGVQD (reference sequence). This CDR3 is CASSEGGAGTGELFF. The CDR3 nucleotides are TGCGCCAGCAGTGAAGGGGGCGCGGGCACCGGGGAGCTGTTTTTT.

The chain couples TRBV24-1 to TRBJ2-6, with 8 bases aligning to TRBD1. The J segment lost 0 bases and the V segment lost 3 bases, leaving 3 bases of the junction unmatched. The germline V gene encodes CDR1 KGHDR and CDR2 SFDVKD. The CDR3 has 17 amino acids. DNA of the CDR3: TGTGCCACCAGTGATGGGACAGGCGTCTCTGGGGCCAACGTCCTGACTTTC. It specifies CATSDGTGVSGANVLTF.

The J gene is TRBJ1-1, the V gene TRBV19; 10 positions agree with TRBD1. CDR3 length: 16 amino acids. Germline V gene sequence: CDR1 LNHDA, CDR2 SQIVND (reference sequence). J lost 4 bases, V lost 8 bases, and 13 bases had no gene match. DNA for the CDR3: TGTGCCAGTGCACCGGGACAGGGGATTGCGGGCACTGAAGCTTTCTTT. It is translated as CASAPGQGIAGTEAFF.

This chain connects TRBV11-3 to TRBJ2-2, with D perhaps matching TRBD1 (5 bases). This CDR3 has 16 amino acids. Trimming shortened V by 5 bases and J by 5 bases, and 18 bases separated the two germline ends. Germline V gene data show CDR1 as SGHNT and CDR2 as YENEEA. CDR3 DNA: TGTGCCAGCAGCCTTCGTGGCGACAGCCTAACCGGGGAGCTGTTTTTT. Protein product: CASSLRGDSLTGELFF.

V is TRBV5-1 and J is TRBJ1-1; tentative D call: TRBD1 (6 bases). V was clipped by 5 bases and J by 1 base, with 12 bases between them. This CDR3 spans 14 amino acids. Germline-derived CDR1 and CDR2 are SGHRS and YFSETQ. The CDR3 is CASRWQGQNTEAFF. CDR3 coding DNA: TGCGCCAGCAGATGGCAGGGGCAGAACACTGAAGCTTTCTTT.

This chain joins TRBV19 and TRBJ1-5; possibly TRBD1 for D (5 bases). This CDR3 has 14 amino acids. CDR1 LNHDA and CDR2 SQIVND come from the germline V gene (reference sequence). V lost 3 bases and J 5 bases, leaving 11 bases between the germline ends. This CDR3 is CASSISIGDQPQHF. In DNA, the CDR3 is TGTGCCAGTAGTATCTCCATAGGGGATCAGCCCCAGCATTTT.

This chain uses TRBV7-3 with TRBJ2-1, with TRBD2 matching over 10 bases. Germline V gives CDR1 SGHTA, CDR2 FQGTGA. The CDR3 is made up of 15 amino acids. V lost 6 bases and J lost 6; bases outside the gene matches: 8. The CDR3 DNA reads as TGTGCCAGCAGATACCTAGCGGGAGTCTCCAATGAGCAGTTCTTC. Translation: CASRYLAGVSNEQFF.